Listed below are T cell receptor beta chains from one sample, sequenced in a study of shared clonotypes between healthy human individuals. Libraries were prepared by immunoSEQ multiplex PCR; TCRdb keeps only in-frame clonotypes and omits some of them. In the table there are about 1.9 million clones, 80% to 95% of which are singletons. The sequenced material came from naive CD8+ T cells from PBMCs. The receptors were gathered from a man younger than 30 in good health. Some clones in this sample may be carry-over from other donors' samples. Both conserved end residues are part of each CDR3. The D gene is left open where the match is weak. Only part of the rows carry a size: once, few, many, or a class if the clone is expanded.

length	V	size	J	D	DNA	CDR3
13	TRBV5-1	-	TRBJ2-1	TRBD2	TGCGCCAGCAGATTGGCGGGAGTCAATGAGCAGTTCTTC	CASRLAGVNEQFF
15	TRBV27	-	TRBJ2-5	-	TGTGCCAGCAGCCCCCGAATTAGCTTACAAGAGACCCAGTACTTC	CASSPRISLQETQYF
15	TRBV5-4	-	TRBJ2-7	-	TGTGCCAGCAGCTCTTTTTCCCAGGACCCCTACGAGCAGTACTTC	CASSSFSQDPYEQYF
15	TRBV28	-	TRBJ2-1	-	TGTGCCAGCAGGGTTACTAGCCCCTCCTACAATGAGCAGTTCTTC	CASRVTSPSYNEQFF
18	TRBV7-9	-	TRBJ2-1	-	TGTGCCAGCAGCTTAGGCACCTTCGCATCGATATCTTACAATGAGCAGTTCTTC	CASSLGTFASISYNEQFF
13	TRBV6-1	-	TRBJ2-7	-	TGTGCCAGCGGGACAACACCGTTCTACGAGCAGTACTTC	CASGTTPFYEQYF
12	TRBV6-5	-	TRBJ1-1	-	TGTGCCACCTGGACCGGGGTCACTGAAGCTTTCTTT	CATWTGVTEAFF
15	TRBV5-1	-	TRBJ1-2	-	TGCGCCAGCAGGGGGTTCGGGGGCTCAAACTATGGCTACACCTTC	CASRGFGGSNYGYTF
15	TRBV28	-	TRBJ2-5	TRBD1	TGTGCCAGCAGCTATACAGGGGGCGCAAAAGAGACCCAGTACTTC	CASSYTGGAKETQYF
15	TRBV6-5	-	TRBJ1-4	TRBD1	TGTGCCAGCAGTTACTCTCGACAGGGTCGGGAAAAACTGTTTTTT	CASSYSRQGREKLFF
13	TRBV7-9	-	TRBJ2-2	-	TGTGCCAGCAGCTTGTCGGGCGACGGGGAGCTGTTTTTT	CASSLSGDGELFF
13	TRBV10-3	-	TRBJ2-7	-	TGTGCCATCAGTGAGTCGGGGACGCACGAGCAGTACTTC	CAISESGTHEQYF
15	TRBV5-1	-	TRBJ2-7	-	TGCGCCAGCAGCTTGGAACCAGGGGCCTCTTACGAGCAGTACTTC	CASSLEPGASYEQYF
16	TRBV5-8	-	TRBJ2-1	TRBD2	TGTGCCAGCAGCTGGGCTAGCGGGAATATCTTCGGTGAGCAGTTCTTC	CASSWASGNIFGEQFF
18	TRBV7-9	-	TRBJ2-5	TRBD2	TGTGCCAGCAGCTTCCCATTGATAGCGGGAGGGTACCAAGAGACCCAGTACTTC	CASSFPLIAGGYQETQYF
10	TRBV27	-	TRBJ2-5	-	TGTGCCAGCAGCCAAGAGACCCAGTACTTC	CASSQETQYF
15	TRBV11-1	-	TRBJ1-2	TRBD1	TGTGCCAGCAGCACCGGGACAGAATTTAACTATGGCTACACCTTC	CASSTGTEFNYGYTF
15	TRBV6-1	-	TRBJ1-5	TRBD1	TGTGCCAGCAGGGACTGGACAGGGGTGGGACAGCCCCAGCATTTT	CASRDWTGVGQPQHF
16	TRBV9	-	TRBJ2-3	TRBD2	TGTGCCAGCAGCGTAGACGGGGGGGATTGGACAGATACGCAGTATTTT	CASSVDGGDWTDTQYF
15	TRBV14	-	TRBJ2-1	TRBD2	TGTGCCAGCAGCCCTGAGCGGGAGGGGGCCAATGAGCAGTTCTTC	CASSPEREGANEQFF
16	TRBV29-1	-	TRBJ2-6	-	TGCAGCGTTGAAACGGGGGAAGTTACTGGGGCCAACGTCCTGACTTTC	CSVETGEVTGANVLTF
18	TRBV7-2	once	TRBJ2-1	TRBD2	TGTGCCAGCAGCTTAGGGCGTAGGGGCGGGAGCTCCTACAATGAGCAGTTCTTC	CASSLGRRGGSSYNEQFF
19	TRBV7-9	-	TRBJ2-1	TRBD2	TGTGCCAGCAGCTTACCACCCAACGTGGGGGGGGAGTGGGACAATGAGCAGTTCTTC	CASSLPPNVGGEWDNEQFF
17	TRBV7-9	-	TRBJ2-3	-	TGTGCCAGCAGAGATACGAGCGGGTTAAGAGGCCCAGATACGCAGTATTTT	CASRDTSGLRGPDTQYF
14	TRBV5-4	-	TRBJ1-5	TRBD1	TGTGCCAGCAGCTCACAGGGGGCGAATCAGCCCCAGCATTTT	CASSSQGANQPQHF
15	TRBV14	-	TRBJ2-4	-	TGTGCCAGCAGCCAAGTGGAAGGGGCCAAAAACATTCAGTACTTC	CASSQVEGAKNIQYF
19	TRBV2	-	TRBJ2-4	TRBD1	TGTGCCAGCAGCTCAGGGGCCAAAGGGACAGGGGTACCCAAAAACATTCAGTACTTC	CASSSGAKGTGVPKNIQYF
15	TRBV9	-	TRBJ1-3	-	TGTGCCAGCAGCGTAGGTCCCAGGGCTGGAAACACCATATATTTT	CASSVGPRAGNTIYF
15	TRBV10-1	-	TRBJ2-7	-	TGCGCCAGCAGTGACCTTGGGATCTACGCCTACGAGCAGTACTTC	CASSDLGIYAYEQYF
15	TRBV27	-	TRBJ2-7	TRBD2	TGTGCCAGCAGTTTCACATTCGGGACTAACTACGAGCAGTACTTC	CASSFTFGTNYEQYF
15	TRBV7-9	-	TRBJ2-3	-	TGTGCCAGCAGCTTAGGCAGGGATGGGCCAGATACGCAGTATTTT	CASSLGRDGPDTQYF
18	TRBV10-3	-	TRBJ2-7	TRBD2	TGTGCCATCAGTGAGCCCGGACTAGCGGGAGGGATCTCCTACGAGCAGTACTTC	CAISEPGLAGGISYEQYF
13	TRBV27	-	TRBJ2-7	-	TGTGCCAGCAGTCTTCGAGGGCCCTACGAGCAGTACTTC	CASSLRGPYEQYF
15	TRBV15	-	TRBJ2-7	-	TGTGCCACCAGCACCGAAATAGCGGATTCCTACGAGCAGTACTTC	CATSTEIADSYEQYF
17	TRBV7-2	-	TRBJ2-3	-	TGTGCCAGCAGCTTACTAGGGGCCGGGCCAGACACAGATACGCAGTATTTT	CASSLLGAGPDTDTQYF
14	TRBV19	-	TRBJ2-7	-	TGTGCCAGTAGTAGGCCGGGACTGGGGTACGAGCAGTACTTC	CASSRPGLGYEQYF
13	TRBV30	-	TRBJ1-2	-	TGTGCCTGGAGTGTTGGGACCCTTAGGGGCTACACCTTC	CAWSVGTLRGYTF
15	TRBV6-5	-	TRBJ2-7	TRBD2	TGTGCCAGCAGTTACGCGGGAGGAGACTACGTCGAGCAGTACTTC	CASSYAGGDYVEQYF
16	TRBV19	few	TRBJ2-1	TRBD1	TGTGCCAGTAGTATAGATGGGGGACAGGGTGGTATTGAGCAGTTCTTC	CASSIDGGQGGIEQFF
13	TRBV28	-	TRBJ2-7	-	TGTGCCAGCAGTTTATTCTTGTGGGGCGAGCAGTACTTC	CASSLFLWGEQYF
15	TRBV5-1	-	TRBJ2-3	-	TGCGCCAGCAGCTTACGGTCCCGGGGGTCAGATACGCAGTATTTT	CASSLRSRGSDTQYF
15	TRBV7-9	-	TRBJ2-7	-	TGTGCCAGCAGCTCCCCGGACCCAGCCCCCTACGAGCAGTACTTC	CASSSPDPAPYEQYF
14	TRBV29-1	-	TRBJ1-1	-	TGCAGCGTTGATCTCGTCGAAACGAACACTGAAGCTTTCTTT	CSVDLVETNTEAFF